These 21 T cell receptor beta chains originate from one sample sequenced in a study of control samples from healthy donors and cancer patients. The table came from immunoSEQ multiplex PCR; TCRdb's copy has only in-frame clones and leaves some out. The sample contains roughly 49,000 clones, around 90% of which appear only once. Sequencing used PBMCs. The receptor set was obtained from a man aged 30-40 years with colorectal cancer.

The V gene is TRBV6-6, the J gene TRBJ1-1, with 10 bases matching TRBD1. Per the germline V gene, CDR1 is MNHNY and CDR2 is SVGAGI (reference sequence). This CDR3 is 16 amino acids long. Trimming at V came to 4 bases and at J to 1 base, leaving 6 bases not matched to a gene. The CDR3 nucleotides read TGTGCCAGCAGTTCTACCGGGACAGGGGCGAACACTGAAGCTTTCTTT. Its translation is CASSSTGTGANTEAFF.

The V and J genes are TRBV4-2 and TRBJ2-3; 7 positions match TRBD2. The V gene's germline CDR1 is LGHNA and CDR2 YNFKEQ. This CDR3 contains 15 residues. Losses at the gene ends were 6 bases for V and 4 bases for J; bases not matched to a gene: 10. CDR3 sequence (DNA): TGTGCCAGCAGGGCGATCGGGGGGTTGGCAGATACGCAGTATTTT. Encoded protein: CASRAIGGLADTQYF.

This rearrangement joins TRBV3-1 (or the pseudogene TRBV3-2) to TRBJ1-5; 9 nucleotides align to TRBD1. The germline CDR1 and CDR2 sequences are LGHDT and YNNKEL (reference sequence). This CDR3 is 14 amino acids long. J gave up 4 bases and V 6 bases, and 4 bases lay outside the gene matches. CDR3 loop: CASSQGTGNQPQHF. Written as DNA, the CDR3 is TGTGCCAGCAGTCAGGGGACAGGGAATCAGCCCCAGCATTTT.

The genes are TRBV6-5 and TRBJ1-4; weak D call: TRBD1 (5 bases). This CDR3 has 15 amino acids. With 1 base removed from V and 7 bases from J, the gap between germline ends came to 13 bases. CDR1 and CDR2 from the germline V gene are MNHEY and SVGAGI. The CDR3 nucleotides read TGTGCCAGCAGTTACTTGGGGGGGATCGGTGAAAAACTGTTTTTT. It specifies CASSYLGGIGEKLFF.

As for this clone: Other DNA sequences of this sample code for an identical CDR3. The J gene is TRBJ2-3, the V gene TRBV5-1; D may correspond to TRBD1 or TRBD2 (5 bases each). V shed 0 bases and J shed 0 bases, with 8 bases lying between them. The CDR3 sequence is 15 residues long. CDR1 and CDR2 (germline): SGHRS, YFSETQ. The CDR3 here is CASSLAGASTDTQYF. DNA of the CDR3: TGCGCCAGCAGCTTGGCCGGGGCTAGCACAGATACGCAGTATTTT. Drawing the rest from reference TRBV5-1 and TRBJ2-3, the complete variable domain is KAGVTQTPRYLIKTRGQQVTLSCSPISGHRSVSWYQQTPGQGLQFLFEYFSETQRNKGNFPGRFSGRQFSNSRSEMNVSTLELGDSALYLCASSLAGASTDTQYFGPGTRLTVL.

The genes are TRBV12-3 or TRBV12-4 and TRBJ2-1, with D unresolved. The CDR3 spans 11 residues. Trimming shortened V by 6 bases and J by 7 bases, and 7 bases separated the two germline ends. CDR3 residues: CASSFGNEQFF. CDR3 DNA: TGTGCCAGCAGCTTTGGGAATGAGCAGTTCTTC.

J is TRBJ1-2 and V is TRBV4-3; D ambiguous. Per germline, CDR1 LGHNA and CDR2 YSLEER. The CDR3 is 14 residues long. With 4 bases removed from V and 4 bases from J, the gap between germline ends came to 13 bases. CDR3 DNA: TGCGCCAGCAGCCCGACGATTTCCTCCTATGGCTACACCTTC. As protein: CASSPTISSYGYTF.

The V and J genes are TRBV5-5 and TRBJ1-4; D remains ambiguous. CDR3 length: 17 residues. The ends were cut back, 3 bases at V and 3 bases at J, with 18 bases in the middle. Germline-derived CDR1 and CDR2 are SGHKS and YYEKEE (reference sequence). CDR3 sequence: CASSSDGWWQANEKLFF. The DNA of the CDR3 is TGTGCCAGCAGCTCCGATGGGTGGTGGCAGGCTAATGAAAAACTGTTTTTT.

This chain joins TRBV24-1 and TRBJ2-3, with TRBD1 as a possible D gene (6 bases). The CDR3 consists of 14 residues. CDR1 and CDR2 from the germline V gene are KGHDR and SFDVKD. Trimming cost V 5 bases and J 1 base, with 9 bases left between them. The CDR3 here is CATSGGGGTDTQYF. The CDR3 DNA is TGTGCCACCAGTGGAGGGGGTGGCACAGATACGCAGTATTTT.

In its sample, this clone was seen once. The chain uses TRBV28 and TRBJ1-1, with TRBD1 identical over 10 bases. Trimming cost V 6 bases and J 3 bases; bases outside gene matches: 7. The CDR3 is 15 amino acids. The germline CDR1 and CDR2 sequences are MDHEN and SYDVKM. The DNA for the CDR3 is TGTGCCAGCAGAGAAGACAGGGGGCCCCACACTGAAGCTTTCTTT. The encoded protein is CASREDRGPHTEAFF.

The rearrangement links TRBV9 to TRBJ2-3; 10 bases align to TRBD2. After removal of 1 base from V and 6 bases from J, the junction contained 2 bases not matched to a gene. Germline V gene sequence: CDR1 SGDLS, CDR2 YYNGEE. The CDR3 runs to 14 residues. CDR3 loop: CASSVRLAGDTQYF. The DNA for the CDR3 is TGTGCCAGCAGCGTAAGACTAGCGGGTGATACGCAGTATTTT.

The chain couples TRBV6-6 to TRBJ2-1; D not resolved. Trimming pared 4 bases from V and 0 bases from J, leaving 10 bases between. CDR1 MNHNY and CDR2 SVGAGI come from the germline V gene (reference sequence). The CDR3 consists of 15 residues. The CDR3 reads CASSSHTFSYNEQFF. CDR3 sequence (DNA): TGTGCCAGCAGTTCCCACACCTTCTCCTACAATGAGCAGTTCTTC.

The chain uses TRBV3-1 (or the pseudogene TRBV3-2) and TRBJ2-1; 10 bases agree with TRBD2. The germline CDR1 and CDR2 sequences are LGHDT and YNNKEL (reference sequence). The CDR3 extends over 15 amino acids. After removal of 4 bases from V and 13 bases from J, the junction contained 13 bases not matched to a gene. CDR3 DNA: TGTGCCAGCAGCCCCCGGATCAGACTAGCGGGCCAACAGTTCTTC. Translating gives CASSPRIRLAGQQFF.

The V and J genes are TRBV11-3 and TRBJ1-1; D ambiguous. The germline V gene encodes CDR1 SGHNT and CDR2 YENEEA. V was cut by 1 base and J by 1 base, with 4 bases left in between. The CDR3 runs to 13 residues. CDR3 coding DNA: TGTGCCAGCAGCTTAGGTCAGAACACTGAAGCTTTCTTT. Its translation: CASSLGQNTEAFF. Full variable domain (remainder filled in from reference TRBV11-3 and TRBJ1-1): EAGVVQSPRYKIIEKKQPVAFWCNPISGHNTLYWYLQNLGQGPELLIRYENEEAVDDSQLPKDRFSAERLKGVDSTLKIQPAELGDSAVYLCASSLGQNTEAFFGQGTRLTVV.

The V gene is TRBV13, the J gene TRBJ1-2; TRBD1 aligns across 7 bases. Germline CDR1 PRHDT, CDR2 FYEKMQ (reference sequence). Trimming removed 5 bases from V and 0 bases from J; junction bases left unmatched: 3. The CDR3 length is 14 residues. This CDR3 reads CASSIRGSNYGYTF. In DNA, the CDR3 is TGTGCCAGCAGCATCAGGGGGTCTAACTATGGCTACACCTTC.

The J gene is TRBJ2-3, the V gene TRBV24-1, with D maybe TRBD2 (5 bases). Germline CDR1 and CDR2: KGHDR and SFDVKD. V shed 0 bases and J shed 2 bases, with 8 bases lying between them. The CDR3 sequence is 15 residues long. The CDR3 DNA follows: TGTGCCACCAGTGATTTGGACCGGGACACAGATACGCAGTATTTT. Translated, it gives CATSDLDRDTDTQYF.

This chain links TRBV19 with TRBJ2-1; no firm D call. Germline V gene sequence: CDR1 LNHDA, CDR2 SQIVND (reference sequence). V was clipped by 9 bases and J by 3 bases, with 12 bases between them. The CDR3 is 13 residues long. CDR3 sequence reads: CASQNSFYNEQFF. DNA for the CDR3: TGTGCCAGCCAGAACAGTTTCTACAATGAGCAGTTCTTC.

This clone was seen once. This chain uses TRBV5-5 with TRBJ2-1, with D perhaps matching TRBD1 or TRBD2 (6 bases each). V was pared by 3 bases and J by 0 bases, with 10 bases between. Germline CDR1 SGHKS, CDR2 YYEKEE (reference sequence). This CDR3 contains 15 residues. The CDR3 region has the DNA TGTGCCAGCAGCTCCCGGGGGCCCTCCTACAATGAGCAGTTCTTC. Its protein product is CASSSRGPSYNEQFF.

The chain has TRBV11-3 and TRBJ2-3; possibly TRBD2 for D (6 bases). The CDR3 contains 14 residues. V was cut by 5 bases and J by 2 bases, with 11 bases left in between. The germline V gene has CDR1 SGHNT and CDR2 YENEEA. CDR3 loop: CASSPGLNTDTQYF. Here the CDR3 DNA reads TGTGCCAGCAGCCCGGGACTTAACACAGATACGCAGTATTTT.

The chain carries TRBV3-1 (or the pseudogene TRBV3-2) and TRBJ1-4; D not certain. Trimming took 0 bases from V and 7 from J, leaving 21 bases between them. This CDR3 has 18 residues. CDR1 is LGHDT and CDR2 is YNNKEL in the germline V gene (reference sequence). As DNA, the CDR3 is TGTGCCAGCAGCCAAGATCCGATTTGGGGATCCTTGGGTGAAAAACTGTTTTTT. Translated, it gives CASSQDPIWGSLGEKLFF.

The chain links TRBV5-1 to TRBJ1-1; 9 bases fit TRBD1. The CDR3 consists of 12 residues. CDR1 and CDR2 (germline): SGHRS, YFSETQ. V shed 2 bases and J 8 bases; nucleotides not matched to a gene: 1. The CDR3 reads CASSFTGGEAFF. As DNA, the CDR3 is TGCGCCAGCAGCTTTACAGGGGGCGAAGCTTTCTTT.